The 21 T cell receptor beta chains below were found in one sample sequenced in a study of memory CD4+ T cells and cytomegalovirus serostatus (dated by TCRdb to about 2019). A FACSAria II was used to sort memory CD4+ T cells, defined as single viable CD3+CD4+CD8-CD45RO+ cells. Library method: the immunoSEQ multiplex PCR assay. This immuneACCESS table, as held by TCRdb, lists in-frame sequences with V and J called but not all clones. Of the missing ones, under half trace to an unresolved V gene in checked studies; the others have no known cause. Recorded for this sample are just over 40,000 clones; about 85% of them occurred a single time. About 0.79% of the sample belongs to the ten largest clones. The sample consisted of memory CD4+ T cells from blood. The origin of the receptors is an adult in good health and CMV-seronegative.

This clone was seen only a few times. As DNA, the CDR3 is TGTGCCAGCAGCGGGGGACAGTCGAACACCGGGGAGCTGTTTTTT. Translated, it gives CASSGGQSNTGELFF. J is TRBJ2-2 and V is TRBV9; 7 bases map to TRBD1. Germline V gene lookup returns CDR1 SGDLS and CDR2 YYNGEE. CDR3 length equals 15 residues. Trimming at V came to 3 bases and at J to 0 bases, leaving 2 bases not matched to a gene.

J is TRBJ2-2 and V is TRBV6-6; possible D gene TRBD1, 6 bases. The CDR3 runs 14 residues. V was trimmed by 6 bases and J by 1 base, leaving 9 bases between them. Germline V lookup: CDR1 MNHNY, CDR2 SVGAGI (reference sequence). Here the CDR3 reads CASSRTENTGELFF. Written as DNA, the CDR3 is TGTGCCAGCAGCAGGACAGAGAACACCGGGGAGCTGTTTTTT.

The chain is built from TRBV13 and TRBJ2-7, with 7 positions matching TRBD1. Germline lookup yields CDR1 PRHDT and CDR2 FYEKMQ (reference sequence). The V and J ends lost 5 bases and 3 bases, in that order; junction bases with no gene match: 13. This CDR3 has 16 amino acids. The CDR3 nucleotides read TGTGCCAGCAGCCGAGGAGCGACAGGGCTCGGCTACGAGCAGTACTTC. As protein: CASSRGATGLGYEQYF.

A single count supports this clone. The chain joins TRBV30 to TRBJ1-6, with unresolved D. Germline V lookup: CDR1 GTSNPN, CDR2 SVGIG (reference sequence). The ends were cut back, 7 bases at V and 7 bases at J, with 20 bases in the middle. This CDR3 comprises 15 residues. The CDR3 loop is CAFQVAGSKNSPLHF. The CDR3 DNA follows: TGTGCCTTTCAAGTGGCAGGTTCTAAAAATTCACCCCTCCACTTT.

The sample holds a few counts of this clone. The gene calls are TRBV18 and TRBJ2-1; no clear D gene. Germline values: CDR1 KGHSH, CDR2 LQKENI. The V end was cut by 3 bases, the J end by 0 bases, with 6 bases between. This CDR3 contains 14 residues. CDR3 in amino acids: CASSPPSSYNEQFF. As DNA, the CDR3 is TGTGCCAGCTCACCCCCCAGCTCCTACAATGAGCAGTTCTTC.

The chain combines TRBV18 with TRBJ2-2, with D unresolved. CDR3 length: 13 residues. Germline CDR1 reads KGHSH; CDR2 reads LQKENI. V was shortened by 0 bases and J by 9 bases, with 8 bases between the two germline ends. CDR3 protein: CASSPPGWRELFF. The CDR3, as DNA: TGTGCCAGCTCACCACCCGGATGGAGGGAGCTGTTTTTT. Combining the CDR3 with reference TRBV18 and TRBJ2-2 gives the whole variable domain NAGVMQNPRHLVRRRGQEARLRCSPMKGHSHVYWYRQLPEEGLKFMVYLQKENIIDESGMPKERFSAEFPKEGPSILRIQQVVRGDSAAYFCASSPPGWRELFFGEGSRLTVL.

The chain couples TRBV6-5 to TRBJ2-1; tentatively, D is TRBD1 or TRBD2 (5 bases each). Trimming shortened V by 6 bases and J by 4 bases, and 10 bases separated the two germline ends. CDR3 length: 13 residues. The germline CDR1 and CDR2 sequences are MNHEY and SVGAGI. CDR3 in amino acids: CASRPEGYNEQFF. The CDR3 DNA reads TGTGCCAGCAGGCCCGAGGGGTACAATGAGCAGTTCTTC.

V usage is TRBV4-2 and J usage is TRBJ2-7; the D gene is possibly TRBD1 (6 bases). With 4 bases removed from V and 5 bases from J, the gap between germline ends came to 15 bases. Germline CDR1 LGHNA, CDR2 YNFKEQ. This CDR3 is built from 14 residues. The CDR3 reads CASSLKTGTHEQYF. CDR3 coding DNA: TGTGCCAGCAGCCTAAAGACAGGTACCCACGAGCAGTACTTC.

This clone was recorded once. The rearrangement links TRBV2 to TRBJ1-3, with D uncertain. In germline, CDR1 is SNHLY, CDR2 FYNNEI. V was trimmed by 6 bases and J by 10 bases, leaving 13 bases between them. The CDR3 is 12 amino acids. This CDR3 reads CASSERGYTIYF. The DNA for the CDR3 is TGTGCCAGCAGCGAAAGAGGGTATACCATATATTTT.

In this sample, this clone turned up a few times. V gene TRBV30 combines with J gene TRBJ1-1, with a tentative D call TRBD1 (6 bases). This CDR3 spans 12 amino acids. With 2 bases removed from V and 8 bases from J, the gap between germline ends came to 12 bases. Germline assignment: CDR1 GTSNPN and CDR2 SVGIG (reference sequence). CDR3 loop: CAWSFRGGEAFF. CDR3 coding DNA: TGTGCCTGGAGTTTCAGAGGGGGAGAAGCTTTCTTT. Supplemented by reference TRBV30 and TRBJ1-1, the full variable domain reads SQTIHQWPATLVQPVGSPLSLECTVEGTSNPNLYWYRQAAGRGLQLLFYSVGIGQISSEVPQNLSASRPQDRQFILSSKKLLLSDSGFYLCAWSFRGGEAFFGQGTRLTVV.

This clone was counted only a few times. The chain joins TRBV9 to TRBJ1-6, with 7 nucleotides matching TRBD1. Per the germline V gene, CDR1 is SGDLS and CDR2 is YYNGEE. V lost 3 bases and J lost 10; bases outside the gene matches: 7. The CDR3 spans 14 residues. CDR3 region: CASSARQGFSPLHF. In nucleotides, the CDR3 is TGTGCCAGCAGCGCCAGACAGGGTTTCTCACCCCTCCACTTT.

This chain links TRBV6-6 with TRBJ2-7; TRBD1 is a possible D gene (5 bases). The CDR3 spans 14 residues. V dropped 6 bases and J dropped 1 base, with 13 bases sitting between them. CDR1 is MNHNY and CDR2 is SVGAGI in the germline V gene (reference sequence). The CDR3 nucleotides read TGTGCCAGCAGCCCAAGGGGCGTATCCTACGAGCAGTACTTC. Translation: CASSPRGVSYEQYF.

The chain links TRBV19 to TRBJ2-5; D is perhaps TRBD2 (5 bases). Trimming left V 2 bases short and J 5 bases short, with 12 bases between. This CDR3 is built from 14 residues. Germline CDR1 LNHDA, CDR2 SQIVND (reference sequence). For the CDR3, the DNA is TGTGCCAGTAGTATACGGGGTCACTGGGAGACCCAGTACTTC. It is translated as CASSIRGHWETQYF.

This clone came up a few times. This rearrangement joins TRBV5-1 to TRBJ2-1; 8 bases line up with TRBD2. The CDR3 has 15 amino acids. With 4 bases clipped from V and 10 bases from J, the junction kept 13 bases outside the gene matches. CDR1 is SGHRS and CDR2 is YFSETQ in the germline V gene. The CDR3 nucleotides are TGCGCCAGCAGCACGGGGGGGCCCGTTTTAAGCGAGCAGTTCTTC. Its protein product is CASSTGGPVLSEQFF.

This rearrangement joins TRBV4-3 to TRBJ2-1, with D tentatively TRBD1 (6 bases). The CDR3 extends over 16 amino acids. The ends were cut back, 4 bases at V and 7 bases at J, with 20 bases in the middle. CDR1 is LGHNA, CDR2 YSLEER, per germline. CDR3: CASSRRATGGWNEQFF. DNA of the CDR3: TGCGCCAGCAGCCGAAGAGCGACAGGTGGCTGGAATGAGCAGTTCTTC.

The CDR3 DNA reads as TGTGCCAGCAGTTCGGACAGGGGAGCCGGGGAGCTGTTTTTT. Its translation: CASSSDRGAGELFF. This chain connects TRBV27 to TRBJ2-2; 9 nucleotides match TRBD1. The CDR3 spans 14 residues. The V segment lost 4 bases and the J segment 6 bases; nucleotides outside the gene matches: 3. CDR1 is MNHEY and CDR2 is SMNVEV in the germline V gene (reference sequence).

The chain has TRBV6-5 and TRBJ1-1, with 8 bases aligning to TRBD1. The CDR3 has 15 amino acids. Looked up from germline, CDR1 is MNHEY and CDR2 is SVGAGI. J lost 4 bases, V lost 2 bases, and 6 bases had no gene match. The DNA for the CDR3 is TGTGCCAGCAGTTACGGAGACAGGGGTCCCACTGAAGCTTTCTTT. It codes for CASSYGDRGPTEAFF.

The chain uses TRBV4-3 and TRBJ1-3; no clear D gene. The CDR3 runs to 16 residues. The germline V gene has CDR1 LGHNA and CDR2 YSLEER. V shed 1 base and J shed 6 bases, with 16 bases lying between them. In DNA, the CDR3 is TGCGCCAGCAGCCAAGCCTTCCCCATAGGTTCAAACACCATATATTTT. Translation gives CASSQAFPIGSNTIYF.

The chain couples TRBV19 to TRBJ1-5, with D unclear. Germline V lookup: CDR1 LNHDA, CDR2 SQIVND (reference sequence). Between the trimmed V and J ends, which lost 8 bases and 9 bases, there was a span of 14 bases. The CDR3 has 12 amino acids. DNA of the CDR3: TGTGCCAGTGGAAGGCAGGCTGGGCCCCAGCATTTT. Protein product: CASGRQAGPQHF.

The chain combines TRBV9 with TRBJ1-6; D not certain. Trimming removed 0 bases from V and 9 bases from J, with 13 bases in between. Germline V CDR1 and CDR2: SGDLS, YYNGEE. CDR3 length: 15 residues. The CDR3 spells CASSVGRKEGSPLHF. CDR3 in DNA: TGTGCCAGCAGCGTAGGCCGGAAAGAGGGTTCACCCCTCCACTTT.

This chain links TRBV14 with TRBJ2-7; tentatively, D is TRBD1 or TRBD2 (5 bases each). Per germline, CDR1 SGHDN and CDR2 FVKESK. This CDR3 is 15 amino acids long. V was pared by 3 bases and J by 1 base, with 13 bases between. This chain's CDR3 is CASSQLGELSYEQYF. The CDR3 coding sequence is TGTGCCAGCAGCCAGCTGGGGGAGCTATCCTACGAGCAGTACTTC.